The 13 T cell receptor beta chains below all came from one sample that was sequenced in a study of blood T cells in healthy people across ages. It was with a sample-barcoded 5' primer and a J-beta primer mix that a second PCR of roughly 7 to 12 cycles was run. A single record per CDR3 protein comes from TCRdb applying MiXCR to the 5' RACE reads. The sample consists of more than 900,000 distinct CDR3 sequences, under 35% of them appearing once. These data also formed part of another study, on T cells of mothers and their children.

Sequencing was done on a sample of blood. Receptors originate from a woman in her forties in good health.

This clonotype has at least ten counts. The rearrangement uses TRBV28 and TRBJ2-7; 8 nucleotides agree with TRBD1. Trimming cost V 8 bases and J 2 bases; bases outside gene matches: 5. The CDR3 is made up of 13 amino acids. The germline CDR1 and CDR2 sequences are MDHEN and SYDVKM. CDR3 amino acids: CASAVDRAYEQYF. CDR3 coding DNA: TGTGCCAGCGCCGTGGACAGGGCCTACGAGCAGTACTTC. The full variable domain, rest sourced from reference TRBV28 and TRBJ2-7, is DVKVTQSSRYLVKRTGEKVFLECVQDMDHENMFWYRQDPGLGLRLIYFSYDVKMKEKGDIPEGYSVSREKKERFSLILESASTNQTSMYLCASAVDRAYEQYFGPGTRLTVT.

The chain uses TRBV30 and TRBJ2-1; D call uncertain. V gave up 6 bases and J gave up 10 bases, with 13 bases separating them. The V gene's germline CDR1 is GTSNPN and CDR2 SVGIG (reference sequence). The CDR3 spans 11 residues. CDR3 sequence (DNA): TGTGCCTGCCAAGAACAGACGGAGCAGTTCTTC. This codes for CACQEQTEQFF. The full variable domain, with the rest looked up from reference TRBV30 and TRBJ2-1, is SQTIHQWPATLVQPVGSPLSLECTVEGTSNPNLYWYRQAAGRGLQLLFYSVGIGQISSEVPQNLSASRPQDRQFILSSKKLLLSDSGFYLCACQEQTEQFFGPGTRLTVL.

Comments on this clonotype: A single base separates this from a much larger clone, so it may be a read error. The chain joins TRBV20-1 to TRBJ2-3, with D perhaps matching TRBD2 (5 bases). V was pared by 5 bases and J by 5 bases, with 14 bases between. Germline loops: CDR1 DFQATT, CDR2 SNEGSKA (reference sequence). The CDR3 extends over 13 amino acids. For the CDR3, the DNA is TGCAGTGCTCGTTTACCGGGAAGAGATACGCAGTATTTT. It encodes CSARLPGRDTQYF.

This clonotype was found many times. This chain joins TRBV20-1 and TRBJ2-5; D unresolved. In germline, CDR1 is DFQATT, CDR2 SNEGSKA (reference sequence). The germline V and J ends were trimmed by 8 bases and 5 bases, with 15 bases remaining between them. The CDR3 loop spans 12 amino acids. The CDR3 reads CSPLWGSETQYF. In DNA form, the CDR3 reads TGCAGTCCCCTCTGGGGTTCGGAGACCCAGTACTTC.

The rearrangement links TRBV6-1 to TRBJ2-7, with D perhaps matching TRBD1 (5 bases). V shed 8 bases and J shed 0 bases, with 26 bases lying between them. CDR1 is MNHNS and CDR2 is SASEGT in the germline V gene. The CDR3 spans 18 residues. This CDR3 is CASQLRRPGHLSSYEQYF. The CDR3 region has the DNA TGTGCCAGCCAGCTCCGTCGTCCAGGACACCTTTCCTCCTACGAGCAGTACTTC.

This rearrangement joins TRBV7-2 to TRBJ2-6; D is perhaps TRBD2 (6 bases). Trimming took 3 bases from V and 2 from J, leaving 8 bases between them. The CDR3 is 15 residues long. Germline lookup yields CDR1 SGHTA and CDR2 FQGNSA. As DNA, the CDR3 is TGTGCCAGCAGCTTCGGGGGTCCTGGGGCCAACGTCCTGACTTTC. Translation: CASSFGGPGANVLTF.

The chain employs TRBV6-1 and TRBJ1-6; 7 bases fit TRBD1. This CDR3 is 15 amino acids long. Per the germline V gene, CDR1 is MNHNS and CDR2 is SASEGT. Trimming took 10 bases from V and 5 from J; bases not matched to a gene: 11. The CDR3: CANSRQGQDNSPLHF. CDR3 coding DNA: TGTGCCAACAGCCGACAGGGCCAAGATAATTCACCCCTCCACTTT.

The chain links TRBV29-1 to TRBJ1-1; D call uncertain. Trimming left V 5 bases short and J 5 bases short, with 9 bases between. This CDR3 is 11 amino acids long. CDR1 is SQVTM, CDR2 ANQGSEA, per germline. The CDR3 here is CSVLEFTEAFF. CDR3 coding DNA: TGCAGCGTTCTCGAGTTTACTGAAGCTTTCTTT.

This clonotype came up many times. The gene calls are TRBV20-1 and TRBJ2-7, with a weak D call TRBD2 (6 bases). Germline V CDR1 and CDR2: DFQATT, SNEGSKA (reference sequence). This CDR3 is 10 amino acids long. The CDR3 nucleotides are TGCTCGGGACTTAACTACGAGCAGTACTTC. Translating gives CSGLNYEQYF.

This clonotype was counted at least ten times. J is TRBJ2-7 and V is TRBV28, with TRBD1 as a possible D gene (5 bases). CDR1 MDHEN and CDR2 SYDVKM come from the germline V gene. Trimming pared 6 bases from V and 2 bases from J, leaving 14 bases between. This CDR3 contains 14 residues. The CDR3 sequence is CASSQRQPPYEQYF. CDR3 sequence (DNA): TGTGCCAGCAGCCAAAGACAGCCACCCTACGAGCAGTACTTC. Supplemented by reference TRBV28 and TRBJ2-7, the full variable domain reads DVKVTQSSRYLVKRTGEKVFLECVQDMDHENMFWYRQDPGLGLRLIYFSYDVKMKEKGDIPEGYSVSREKKERFSLILESASTNQTSMYLCASSQRQPPYEQYFGPGTRLTVT.

In this sample, this clonotype turned up a few times. V and J are TRBV7-9 and TRBJ1-2, with 9 bases matching TRBD1. Germline CDR1 reads SEHNR; CDR2 reads FQNEAQ (reference sequence). The CDR3 loop spans 14 amino acids. Unmatched junction bases numbered 7, after V lost 5 bases and J lost 6 bases. The CDR3 loop reads CASSTTGGLDGYTF. DNA for the CDR3: TGTGCCAGCAGCACAACAGGGGGCCTGGATGGCTACACCTTC. Full variable domain (outside the CDR3, taken from reference TRBV7-9 and TRBJ1-2): DTGVSQNPRHKITKRGQNVTFRCDPISEHNRLYWYRQTLGQGPEFLTYFQNEAQLEKSRLLSDRFSAERPKGSFSTLEIQRTEQGDSAMYLCASSTTGGLDGYTFGSGTRLTVV.

The rearrangement uses TRBV5-1 and TRBJ1-2; maybe TRBD1 (6 bases). V dropped 4 bases and J dropped 7 bases, with 11 bases sitting between them. The CDR3 extends over 12 amino acids. Germline CDR1 SGHRS, CDR2 YFSETQ. CDR3: CASSQGISGYTF. As DNA, the CDR3 is TGCGCCAGCAGCCAGGGGATAAGTGGCTACACCTTC.

This clonotype was seen repeatedly, ten times or more. The rearrangement links TRBV4-2 to TRBJ2-4; D gene uncertain. This CDR3 is built from 17 residues. Deletions cut 0 bases from V and 2 bases from J, with 14 bases between. Germline V lookup: CDR1 LGHNA, CDR2 YNFKEQ. The CDR3 protein is CASSQDLWTPPKNIQYF. The CDR3 nucleotides read TGTGCCAGCAGCCAAGATCTGTGGACCCCACCCAAAAACATTCAGTACTTC.